One and the same sample provided the 15 T cell receptor gamma chains below, sequenced in a study of gamma delta lymphoproliferative disorders and STAT genes. TCRdb reprocessed the multiplex PCR reads using CATT. The sample lists 4,500 to 5,000 gamma-chain clones, approximately 7.9% occurring once. Sequencing used genomic DNA taken from PBMCs of patients and controls. Sequencing was performed on blood. These receptors originate from a human donor in good health.

A word on this clone: The protein given by TCRdb reflects a much larger clone and differs at residue 10 from this DNA's translation, likely from a read error; the protein shown is the DNA's translation. The CDR3 DNA reads as TGTGCTGCGTGGGATTTTTATTATAAGAACCTCTTT. It encodes CAAWDFYYKNLF. The V gene reported is TRGV10; the J gene is uncalled. TRGV10 is labeled an ORF, and its function is uncertain. CDR3 length: 12 amino acids.

By proportion, this clone is medium-sized. This chain joins TRGV2 and TRGJ1 or TRGJ2. No J segment appears in TCRdb, so it was assigned here by matching the sequence to germline. CDR3 length: 17 residues. V shed 0 bases, J shed 3 bases, and the junction held 14 bases outside the gene matches. Germline CDR1 EGSNGY, CDR2 YDSYNSKV. The CDR3 spells CATWDGPQGGFYYKKLF. Here the CDR3 DNA reads TGTGCCACCTGGGACGGGCCCCAGGGGGGATTTTATTATAAGAAACTCTTT.

This clone was counted at least ten times. The chain employs TRGV2 and TRGJ1 or TRGJ2. The J gene is absent in TCRdb and was assigned here via DNA matching to germline. Germline V gives CDR1 EGSNGY, CDR2 YDSYNSKV. J lost 1 base, V lost 0 bases, and 9 bases had no gene match. The CDR3 is 16 amino acids. The CDR3 bases are TGTGCCACCTGGGACGGGATGACTTTCAATTATTATAAGAAACTCTTT. This translates into CATWDGMTFNYYKKLF.

There are many counts of this clone. This sequence may be a read error, since a much larger clone differs from it by one base. Different DNA sequences within this sample yield the same CDR3. J is TRGJP1 and V is TRGV2. The J gene, absent from TCRdb, was called here by matching the DNA to germline. Unmatched junction bases numbered 2, after V lost 1 base and J lost 0 bases. There are 15 residues in the CDR3. Germline V gene lookup returns CDR1 EGSNGY and CDR2 YDSYNSKV. The CDR3 spells CATWDGDTTGWFKIF. DNA of the CDR3: TGTGCCACCTGGGACGGTGATACCACTGGTTGGTTCAAGATATTT.

In this sample, this clone is medium-sized. The chain joins TRGV10 to TRGJ1 or TRGJ2. No J segment appears in TCRdb, so it was assigned here by matching the sequence to germline. TRGV10 is sorted into the ORF group, with uncertain function. The CDR3 runs to 14 residues. J lost 1 base, V lost 8 bases, and 9 bases had no gene match. This CDR3 is CAAWVMGNYYKKLF. The CDR3 region has the DNA TGTGCTGCGTGGGTCATGGGTAATTATTATAAGAAACTCTTT.

The V gene is TRGV4, the J gene TRGJP. The J gene is not listed in TCRdb, so it was assigned here from a DNA match to germline. The junction had 1 base not matched to a gene; V was cut back by 5 bases and J by 6 bases. CDR1 is EGSTGY and CDR2 is YDSYTSSV in the germline V gene. This CDR3 contains 14 residues. In nucleotides, the CDR3 is TGTGCCACCTGGGCAGAGTTGGGCAAAAAAATCAAGGTATTT. Protein: CATWAELGKKIKVF.

This clone counts as medium-sized. The junction shows a germline mismatch at one end, possibly a read error. The V call is TRGV8, the J call TRGJ1 or TRGJ2. The J gene was not available in TCRdb and was assigned here by matching the DNA to germline segments. The germline gives CDR1 VENAVY, CDR2 YDSYNSRV. There are 12 residues in the CDR3. The CDR3 is CATWVPGPKKLF. In nucleotides, the CDR3 is TGTGCCACTTGGGTCCCAGGCCCCAAGAAACTCTTT.

Within the sample, this clone is medium-sized. This CDR3 reads CATWDGRGGTTGWFKIF. The CDR3 DNA follows: TGTGCCACCTGGGATGGGCGGGGGGGTACTACTGGTTGGTTCAAGATATTT. The chain has TRGV4 and TRGJP1. In the absence of a J gene in TCRdb, the DNA was matched to germline to assign it here. This CDR3 region has 17 residues. V trimming: 0 bases; J trimming: 5 bases; junction bases outside the gene matches: 12. The germline CDR1 and CDR2 sequences are EGSTGY and YDSYTSSV.

Relative to its sample, this clone is medium-sized. The J gene is TRGJ1 or TRGJ2, the V gene TRGV10. No J gene is reported in TCRdb; it was inferred here by comparing the DNA with germline. TRGV10 is classed as an ORF, of uncertain function. With V trimmed by 8 bases and J by 3 bases, 11 bases remained unmatched. The length of the CDR3 is 14 residues. The CDR3 nucleotides are TGTGCTGCGTGGGATTATGGGAGTTATTATAAGAAACTCTTT. Translation gives CAAWDYGSYYKKLF.

This clone has a count of ten or more. V gene TRGV5 combines with J gene TRGJ1 or TRGJ2. The J gene was missing in TCRdb and was found by matching the end of the DNA to germline. CDR3 length equals 13 residues. Losses at the gene ends were 4 bases for V and 3 bases for J; bases not matched to a gene: 6. CDR1 and CDR2 (germline): VINAFY, YDVSNSKD. The CDR3 loop is CATWEPIYYKKLF. CDR3 bases: TGTGCCACCTGGGAGCCGATTTATTATAAGAAACTCTTT.

By proportion, this clone is medium-sized (0.01 to 0.1%). This rearrangement joins TRGV10 to TRGJ1 or TRGJ2. TCRdb supplies no J gene; here it was assigned by aligning the nucleotide sequence to germline. TRGV10 is an ORF; its function is uncertain. This CDR3 comprises 10 residues. V was clipped by 8 bases and J by 11 bases; unmatched bases: 7. The CDR3 DNA reads TGTGCTGCGTGGGATACGGAGAAACTCTTT. Its translation is CAAWDTEKLF.

The V and J genes are TRGV5 and TRGJ1 or TRGJ2. Assignment of the J gene here rests on matching the DNA to germline, because TCRdb gives none. From germline, CDR1 is VINAFY and CDR2 YDVSNSKD. The V gene end was trimmed by 3 bases and the J gene end by 11 bases; junction bases not matched to a gene: 13. The CDR3 is 13 residues long. This CDR3 reads CATWDLPRSEKLF. DNA of the CDR3: TGTGCCACCTGGGACTTACCCCGGAGTGAGAAACTCTTT.

This clone is medium-sized. The chain employs TRGV10 and TRGJ1 or TRGJ2. The J gene is absent in TCRdb and was assigned here via DNA matching to germline. TRGV10 is an open reading frame whose function is uncertain. V dropped 8 bases and J dropped 11; count of bases not matched to a gene: 16. The CDR3 runs 13 residues. The CDR3 spells CAAWIPFIIEKLF. DNA of the CDR3: TGTGCTGCGTGGATTCCCTTTATTATCGAGAAACTCTTT.

Sample share makes this clone medium-sized. Other DNA variants within this sample encode the same CDR3. The CDR3: CATWEGYYKKLF. The CDR3 DNA reads TGTGCCACCTGGGAGGGATATTATAAGAAACTCTTT. The chain combines TRGV8 with TRGJ1 or TRGJ2. No J segment appears in TCRdb, so it was assigned here by matching the sequence to germline. CDR3 length: 12 amino acids. Germline V CDR1 and CDR2: VENAVY, YDSYNSRV. Trimming took 4 bases from V and 4 from J; bases not matched to a gene: 4.

The chain carries TRGV11 and TRGJP2. TCRdb lists no J gene, so it was determined here by aligning the DNA to germline. TRGV11 is identified as an open reading frame with a role that is uncertain. The CDR3 contains 12 residues. CDR3 protein: CAWGGSDWIKTF. CDR3 DNA: TGTGCTTGGGGAGGTAGTGATTGGATCAAGACGTTT.